This T cell receptor beta chain was retrieved from a study of blood T cell repertoires in COVID-19. V lost 4 bases and J 0 bases, leaving 12 bases between the germline ends. The length of the CDR3 is 14 residues. CDR1 is GTSNPN, CDR2 SVGIG, per germline (reference sequence). The protocol was immunoSEQ multiplex PCR, while the TCRdb copy is restricted to in-frame clones and leaves out a portion. Among approximately 470,000 clones listed, roughly 90% were seen once. V and J are TRBV30 and TRBJ1-1; D ambiguous. This clonotype was sampled from a woman aged 18-29 years who had recovered from COVID-19. Sequenced material: PBMCs or T cells enriched from blood (not recorded which). This CDR3 reads CAWTVGAVNTEAFF. In nucleotides, the CDR3 is TGTGCCTGGACTGTCGGCGCGGTGAACACTGAAGCTTTCTTT.